A single sample is the source of the 29 T cell receptor beta chains below, sequenced in a study of T cells after yellow fever vaccination. TCRdb called the 5' RACE reads again in MiXCR, with one record for every CDR3 protein. This table holds fewer than 85,000 distinct CDR3 sequences, 7.5% to 8% found once. The sequences come from CD8+ T cells sorted from PBMCs, collected on the day of the yellow fever booster vaccination. These TCRs come from a man aged 25-45 years who received the YFV17D yellow fever vaccine.

The chain employs TRBV29-1 and TRBJ1-2, with a possible D match to TRBD1 (5 bases). Deletions cut 6 bases from V and 3 bases from J, with 20 bases between. This CDR3 has 15 residues. Looked up from germline, CDR1 is SQVTM and CDR2 is ANQGSEA. The CDR3 DNA is TGCAGCGTAAACCTCGGGACCCCTGGAGACTATGGCTACACCTTC. It codes for CSVNLGTPGDYGYTF. The variable domain in full, with the rest retrieved from reference TRBV29-1 and TRBJ1-2, is SAVISQKPSRDICQRGTSLTIQCQVDSQVTMMFWYRQQPGQSLTLIATANQGSEATYESGFVIDKFPISRPNLTFSTLTVSNMSPEDSSIYLCSVNLGTPGDYGYTFGSGTRLTVV.

In this sample, this clonotype turned up a few times. This chain joins TRBV6-2 or TRBV6-3 and TRBJ2-1; D is undetermined. The CDR3 consists of 12 residues. CDR1 and CDR2 from the germline V gene are MNHEY and SVGEGT. V was shortened by 10 bases and J by 6 bases, with 13 bases between the two germline ends. The DNA of the CDR3 is TGTGCCACCCTACATTCAGGCAATGAGCAGTTCTTC. Protein sequence: CATLHSGNEQFF.

This clonotype was counted between two and nine times. The J gene is TRBJ2-3, the V gene TRBV28; 8 bases match TRBD2. This CDR3 has 17 amino acids. The junction had 8 bases not matched to a gene; V was cut back by 2 bases and J by 1 base. From germline, CDR1 is MDHEN and CDR2 SYDVKM. For the CDR3, the DNA is TGTGCCAGCAGTTTAGTCCCCCGGGAGGGAGGCACAGATACGCAGTATTTT. Its protein product is CASSLVPREGGTDTQYF.

The genes are TRBV5-6 and TRBJ2-1; 8 positions match TRBD2. V dropped 4 bases and J dropped 0; count of bases not matched to a gene: 6. Germline V lookup: CDR1 SGHDT, CDR2 YYEEEE. This CDR3 comprises 16 residues. CDR3 region: CASSLNSGSSYNEQFF. In DNA, the CDR3 is TGTGCCAGCAGCCTTAACAGCGGGAGCTCCTACAATGAGCAGTTCTTC.

The V gene is TRBV30, the J gene TRBJ2-7; weak D call: TRBD1 (5 bases). This CDR3 has 13 residues. Germline V gives CDR1 GTSNPN, CDR2 SVGIG (reference sequence). Trimming pared 3 bases from V and 2 bases from J, leaving 11 bases between. The CDR3 protein is CAWSYGATYEQYF. DNA for the CDR3: TGTGCCTGGAGCTATGGGGCTACCTACGAGCAGTACTTC.

This sequence joins TRBV3-1 and TRBJ2-2; the D gene could be TRBD1 or TRBD2 (5 bases each). V gave up 0 bases and J gave up 0 bases, with 17 bases separating them. Germline CDR1 LGHDT, CDR2 YNNKEL (reference sequence). This CDR3 has 19 amino acids. Here the CDR3 reads CASSQEYNGKGPNTGELFF. The CDR3 DNA reads as TGTGCCAGCAGCCAAGAGTATAACGGGAAGGGGCCGAACACCGGGGAGCTGTTTTTT.

Notes on this clonotype: A much larger clonotype is one base distant, so this may be a read error. V is TRBV7-6 and J is TRBJ2-7; D possibly matches TRBD1 or TRBD2 (5 bases each). In germline, CDR1 is SGHVS, CDR2 FNYEAQ. The CDR3 is made up of 14 amino acids. The CDR3 region is CASRLVGVSYEQYF. DNA of the CDR3: TGTGCCAGCAGATTAGTGGGGGTTTCCTACGAGCAGTACTTC.

This chain links TRBV19 with TRBJ2-2, with no clear D. The V and J ends lost 8 bases and 0 bases respectively, with 16 bases between them. The V gene's germline CDR1 is LNHDA and CDR2 SQIVND (reference sequence). The CDR3 has 16 residues. CDR3 nucleotides: TGTGCCAGTCGCGGCGGTCCGGAATCGAACACCGGGGAGCTGTTTTTT. Protein product: CASRGGPESNTGELFF.

There are many counts of this clonotype. The chain has TRBV7-2 and TRBJ2-5; a possible D gene is TRBD2 (6 bases). The V end lost 4 bases, the J end lost 4 bases, and 16 bases lay between the germline ends. Germline V gene data show CDR1 as SGHTA and CDR2 as FQGNSA. The CDR3 is 15 amino acids. CDR3 loop: CASSSPLRGSETQYF. The CDR3 region has the DNA TGTGCCAGCAGCTCCCCCCTCCGGGGGTCAGAGACCCAGTACTTC.

The chain has TRBV7-9 and TRBJ2-7; the D is unclear. The CDR3 runs to 16 residues. CDR1 is SEHNR and CDR2 is FQNEAQ in the germline V gene (reference sequence). The V and J ends lost 1 base and 2 bases respectively, with 15 bases between them. The DNA of the CDR3 is TGTGCCAGCAGCTTAGGGAGCACCCTTCAGGCCTACGAGCAGTACTTC. Translated: CASSLGSTLQAYEQYF.

The genes are TRBV7-2 and TRBJ2-1, with D possibly being TRBD1 (6 bases). The CDR3 has 15 residues. V gave up 8 bases and J gave up 1 base, with 15 bases separating them. Germline V gene lookup returns CDR1 SGHTA and CDR2 FQGNSA. The CDR3 coding sequence is TGTGCCAGCCACACGTTTACAGGGTCCTACAATGAGCAGTTCTTC. The encoded protein is CASHTFTGSYNEQFF. The entire variable domain, with the rest obtained from reference TRBV7-2 and TRBJ2-1, is as follows: GAGVSQSPSNKVTEKGKDVELRCDPISGHTALYWYRQSLGQGLEFLIYFQGNSAPDKSGLPSDRFSAERTGGSVSTLTIQRTQQEDSAVYLCASHTFTGSYNEQFFGPGTRLTVL.

V usage is TRBV20-1 and J usage is TRBJ2-1; 8 bases align to TRBD2. Germline CDR1 and CDR2: DFQATT and SNEGSKA (reference sequence). The CDR3 consists of 16 residues. With 0 bases clipped from V and 7 bases from J, the junction kept 11 bases outside the gene matches. In nucleotides, the CDR3 is TGCAGTGCTAGAGAGACCTTCACTAGCGGTCGGAATGAGCAGTTCTTC. This gives the protein CSARETFTSGRNEQFF.

Many counts were recorded for this clonotype. The chain employs TRBV4-3 and TRBJ2-1; D assignment may be TRBD1 or TRBD2 (7 bases each). This CDR3 is built from 16 residues. Between the trimmed V and J ends, which lost 4 bases and 7 bases, there was a span of 20 bases. Germline V gene data show CDR1 as LGHNA and CDR2 as YSLEER. In DNA, the CDR3 is TGCGCCAGCAGCCCCCGCCCCCAGGGGGGGTATAATGAGCAGTTCTTC. Protein product: CASSPRPQGGYNEQFF.

The genes are TRBV27 and TRBJ2-3; D is perhaps TRBD2 (6 bases). Germline V CDR1 and CDR2: MNHEY, SMNVEV (reference sequence). V gave up 1 base and J gave up 2 bases, with 13 bases separating them. The CDR3 spans 16 residues. The CDR3 bases are TGTGCCAGCAGTTTATTAGCGGAAGTCTCCACAGATACGCAGTATTTT. Translation gives CASSLLAEVSTDTQYF.

This chain links TRBV6-5 with TRBJ2-7; TRBD1 aligns across 7 bases. Per germline, CDR1 MNHEY and CDR2 SVGAGI. This CDR3 spans 15 amino acids. The ends lost 4 bases at V and 0 bases at J; junction bases unmatched: 6. The CDR3, as DNA: TGTGCCAGCAGTTCCGGACAGGAAAGCTCCTACGAGCAGTACTTC. Encoded protein: CASSSGQESSYEQYF.

There are many counts of this clonotype. This chain uses TRBV27 with TRBJ1-4; unclear D gene. The V gene's germline CDR1 is MNHEY and CDR2 SMNVEV (reference sequence). This CDR3 has 14 residues. V was cut by 8 bases and J by 7 bases, with 17 bases left in between. The DNA of the CDR3 is TGTGCCAGCCGCGCCATTGGACTCGGTGAAAAACTGTTTTTT. Translation gives CASRAIGLGEKLFF. The full variable domain, with the rest looked up from reference TRBV27 and TRBJ1-4, is EAQVTQNPRYLITVTGKKLTVTCSQNMNHEYMSWYRQDPGLGLRQIYYSMNVEVTDKGDVPEGYKVSRKEKRNFPLILESPSPNQTSLYFCASRAIGLGEKLFFGSGTQLSVL.

This clonotype appeared a few times. The V gene is TRBV11-2, the J gene TRBJ2-1; D is possibly TRBD1 or TRBD2 (6 bases each). The germline CDR1 and CDR2 sequences are SGHAT and FQNNGV. The CDR3 contains 15 residues. Between the trimmed V and J ends, which lost 2 bases and 2 bases, there was a span of 10 bases. DNA for the CDR3: TGTGCCAGCAGCTTACAGGAGGGGGCCTACAATGAGCAGTTCTTC. This sequence encodes CASSLQEGAYNEQFF.

This clonotype was seen a few times. The chain links TRBV7-9 to TRBJ2-7; 14 bases are shared with TRBD2. The CDR3 covers 16 residues. J gave up 7 bases and V 5 bases, and 10 bases lay outside the gene matches. Germline values: CDR1 SEHNR, CDR2 FQNEAQ (reference sequence). CDR3 sequence reads: CASSPTGTSGSGEQYF. CDR3 nucleotides: TGTGCCAGCAGCCCGACCGGGACTAGCGGGAGTGGTGAGCAGTACTTC.

This clonotype was counted a few times. V and J are TRBV6-6 and TRBJ2-1; no clear D. V was trimmed by 6 bases and J by 9 bases, leaving 12 bases between them. CDR3 length: 12 amino acids. Looked up from germline, CDR1 is MNHNY and CDR2 is SVGAGI (reference sequence). The CDR3 spells CASRSSSREQFF. CDR3 sequence (DNA): TGTGCCAGCAGATCGAGTTCACGTGAGCAGTTCTTC.

The chain combines TRBV5-4 with TRBJ1-2; no reliable D call. This CDR3 has 14 residues. The germline V gene encodes CDR1 SGHNT and CDR2 YYREEE (reference sequence). With 0 bases removed from V and 2 bases from J, the gap between germline ends came to 8 bases. As DNA, the CDR3 is TGTGCCAGCAGCTTGGCATCACCAAACTATGGCTACACCTTC. Translated, it gives CASSLASPNYGYTF.

This clonotype was observed a few times. The chain uses TRBV7-2 and TRBJ2-1; D uncertain. The V end was cut by 3 bases, the J end by 1 base, with 13 bases between. The V gene's germline CDR1 is SGHTA and CDR2 FQGNSA. The CDR3 has 16 amino acids. CDR3 sequence reads: CASSLFTATSYNEQFF. Written as DNA, the CDR3 is TGTGCCAGCAGCTTGTTCACAGCCACATCCTACAATGAGCAGTTCTTC.

Only a few counts were recorded for this clonotype. The V gene is TRBV29-1, the J gene TRBJ1-1; possibly TRBD1 for D (5 bases). This CDR3 spans 11 amino acids. CDR1 and CDR2 from the germline V gene are SQVTM and ANQGSEA. V lost 6 bases, J lost 1 base, and 6 bases lay in between. This CDR3 reads CSVQGNTEAFF. CDR3 DNA sequence: TGCAGCGTCCAGGGGAACACTGAAGCTTTCTTT.

The chain uses TRBV5-4 and TRBJ2-5; TRBD1 or TRBD2 may be the D gene (5 bases each). Trimming stripped 4 bases from V and 5 bases from J, with 6 bases between. The V gene's germline CDR1 is SGHNT and CDR2 YYREEE (reference sequence). There are 11 residues in the CDR3. The CDR3 sequence: CASSGTETQYF. CDR3 bases: TGTGCCAGCAGCGGGACCGAGACCCAGTACTTC.

This clonotype was recorded only once. A much bigger clone sits one base away, suggesting this may be a read error. This CDR3 reads CSVSTASNTEAFF. The DNA of the CDR3 is TGCAGTGTCTCGACAGCGTCAAACACTGAAGCTTTCTTT. This chain connects TRBV20-1 to TRBJ1-1; D is perhaps TRBD1 (5 bases). This CDR3 is 13 amino acids long. Germline lookup yields CDR1 DFQATT and CDR2 SNEGSKA (reference sequence). Between the trimmed V and J ends, which lost 7 bases and 2 bases, there was a span of 14 bases.

The CDR3 sequence: CSAKWDSDTEAFF. Here the CDR3 DNA reads TGCAGTGCTAAATGGGACAGCGACACTGAAGCTTTCTTT. This chain connects TRBV20-1 to TRBJ1-1; TRBD1 matches at 7 bases. Germline CDR1 and CDR2: DFQATT and SNEGSKA (reference sequence). This CDR3 contains 13 residues. The J segment lost 3 bases and the V segment lost 4 bases, leaving 5 bases of the junction unmatched.

This sequence joins TRBV7-4 and TRBJ2-1; D not resolved. Germline assignment: CDR1 SGHVT and CDR2 SQSDAQ. The CDR3 is 14 residues long. Trimming cost V 5 bases and J 6 bases, with 14 bases left between them. Written as DNA, the CDR3 is TGTGCCAGCAGCCCTGACCTAAACCCCAATGAGCAGTTCTTC. Residues: CASSPDLNPNEQFF.

This clonotype was counted ten times or more. V gene TRBV2 combines with J gene TRBJ1-3; no clear D gene. The CDR3 has 13 residues. Germline V gives CDR1 SNHLY, CDR2 FYNNEI. V lost 7 bases and J 4 bases, leaving 11 bases between the germline ends. The CDR3 reads CASKDGSGNTIYF. The CDR3 nucleotides are TGTGCCAGCAAGGACGGCTCGGGAAACACCATATATTTT.

V and J are TRBV29-1 and TRBJ2-7; maybe TRBD1 (6 bases). This CDR3 comprises 14 residues. Trimming left V 6 bases short and J 4 bases short, with 19 bases between. Germline V gene sequence: CDR1 SQVTM, CDR2 ANQGSEA. CDR3 in amino acids: CSVRGLGGGYEQYF. The CDR3 DNA sequence: TGCAGCGTGAGGGGGTTGGGTGGGGGTTACGAGCAGTACTTC.

The chain employs TRBV12-3 or TRBV12-4 and TRBJ2-3; perhaps TRBD1 as D (5 bases). Trimming stripped 3 bases from V and 3 bases from J, with 13 bases between. The length of the CDR3 is 15 residues. The CDR3 region has the DNA TGTGCCAGCAGTTTGTCTGGGGCTGAAACAGATACGCAGTATTTT. Translating it yields CASSLSGAETDTQYF.